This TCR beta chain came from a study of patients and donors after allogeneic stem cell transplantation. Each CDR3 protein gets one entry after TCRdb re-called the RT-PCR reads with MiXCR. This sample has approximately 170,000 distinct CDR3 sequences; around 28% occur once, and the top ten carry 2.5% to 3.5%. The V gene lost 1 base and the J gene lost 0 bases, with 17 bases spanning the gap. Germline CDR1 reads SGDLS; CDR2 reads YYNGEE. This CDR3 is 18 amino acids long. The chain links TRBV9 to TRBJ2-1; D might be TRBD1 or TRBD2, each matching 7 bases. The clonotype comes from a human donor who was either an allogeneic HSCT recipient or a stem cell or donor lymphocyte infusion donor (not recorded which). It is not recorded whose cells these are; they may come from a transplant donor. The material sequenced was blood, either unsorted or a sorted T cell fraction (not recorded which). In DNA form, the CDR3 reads TGTGCCAGCAGCGTAAGGGGGCAAGCGGGACGCTCCTACAATGAGCAGTTCTTC. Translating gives CASSVRGQAGRSYNEQFF.